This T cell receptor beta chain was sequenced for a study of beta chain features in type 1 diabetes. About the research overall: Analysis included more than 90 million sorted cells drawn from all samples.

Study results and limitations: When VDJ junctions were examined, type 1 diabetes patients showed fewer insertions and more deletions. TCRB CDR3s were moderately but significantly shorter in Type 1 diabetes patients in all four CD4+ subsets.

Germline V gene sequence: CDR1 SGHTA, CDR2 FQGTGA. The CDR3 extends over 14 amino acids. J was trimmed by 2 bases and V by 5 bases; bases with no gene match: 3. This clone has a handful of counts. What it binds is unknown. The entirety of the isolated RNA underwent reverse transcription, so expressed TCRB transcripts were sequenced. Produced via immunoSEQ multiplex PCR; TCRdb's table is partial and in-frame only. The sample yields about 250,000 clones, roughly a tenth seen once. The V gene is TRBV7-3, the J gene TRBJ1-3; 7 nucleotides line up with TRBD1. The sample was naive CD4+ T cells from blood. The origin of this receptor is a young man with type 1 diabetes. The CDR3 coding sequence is TGTGCCAGCAGCCTCACAGGGGCTGGAAACACCATATATTTT. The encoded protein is CASSLTGAGNTIYF.